This entry is about one T cell receptor (beta chain). One end of the junction is discordant with germline, which a read error may explain. These data originate in a study of T cell changes during pregnancy in multiple sclerosis. Method: immunoSEQ multiplex PCR; TCRdb's copy keeps in-frame clones and lacks some. The sample shows 50,000 to 70,000 clones, around nine tenths of them seen only once. The germline V gene encodes CDR1 SSHAT and CDR2 FNYEAQ (reference sequence). The CDR3 totals 14 residues. This chain uses TRBV7-7 with TRBJ2-2, with no clear D. Sample: CD8+ T cells from peripheral blood mononuclear cells, taken before pregnancy. This sequence was found in a female donor with multiple sclerosis, enrolled in a pregnancy study. This CDR3 reads CASSLESGTGELFF. DNA for the CDR3: TGTGCTAGCAGCTTAGAATCCGGGACCGGGGAGCTGTTTTTT.